The text below deals with one T cell receptor beta chain. The target antigen is unknown. Repertoires were generated with immunoSEQ multiplex PCR, while TCRdb's copy carries only in-frame clones and drops some. The data contain some 180,000 clones, around nine tenths of them singletons. This sample was taken from a study of T cell responses to AZD1222 COVID-19 vaccine. Regarding the study as a whole: Females outnumbered males among donors, who were mostly white British; clonal diversity was possibly underestimated.

The sequence was obtained from an adult who received the MenACWY meningococcal vaccine as a control. Sequenced material: peripheral blood, taken 28 days after the second dose of the MenACWY control vaccine.

CDR3 bases: TGTGCCAGTAGGGACCCGGGTCTTGGCTACACCTTC. Protein: CASRDPGLGYTF. This chain uses TRBV19 with TRBJ1-2, with D unresolved. Germline V gene lookup returns CDR1 LNHDA and CDR2 SQIVND (reference sequence). The CDR3 length is 12 residues. V lost 6 bases to trimming and J lost 7 bases, with 12 bases between them.